One sample yielded the 11 T cell receptor beta chains listed below, sequenced in a study of T cells expressing NK-cell markers (dated by TCRdb to about 2020). The receptor library was made with 5' RACE. Instrument on record: Illumina HiSeq 2000. TCRdb reprocessed the reads and provides one entry for every CDR3 protein sequence; no DNA is given. The sample's clone listing holds roughly 350,000 distinct CDR3 sequences. The ten largest clones add up to roughly 5.5% of the sample. The source material was blood T cells: a sorted CD56 or NKG2C T cell subset, CD4+ or CD8+ T cells, or bulk PBMC T cells (not recorded which). These receptors came from a man aged 18 to 69 in good health.

This chain joins TRBV6-1 and TRBJ2-7; TCRdb reports TRBD1, a call that lacks DNA to check it against. The CDR3 runs to 15 residues. Germline CDR1 reads MNHNS; CDR2 reads SASEGT. The CDR3 reads CASSDRDRALYEQYF.

The chain recombines TRBV5-1 with TRBJ1-4. Per the germline V gene, CDR1 is SGHRS and CDR2 is YFSETQ. The CDR3 covers 14 residues. This CDR3 reads CASSPSGGSEKLFF.

V gene TRBV5-1 combines with J gene TRBJ2-3. Germline lookup yields CDR1 SGHRS and CDR2 YFSETQ. This CDR3 is 16 amino acids long. CDR3 protein: CASSLQPELGTDTQYF.

The chain recombines TRBV11-1 with TRBJ2-4; with no DNA, the TCRdb D assignment of TRBD2 cannot be verified. The CDR3 has 17 amino acids. The germline gives CDR1 SGHAT, CDR2 FQDESV (reference sequence). This CDR3 is CASSPWTDYLAKNIQYF.

The V and J genes are TRBV6-2 or TRBV6-3 and TRBJ2-2. Germline V gene sequence: CDR1 MNHEY, CDR2 SVGEGT. The CDR3 sequence is 15 residues long. This CDR3 reads CASSKTTTRTGELFF.

The chain has TRBV5-1 and TRBJ1-1. Germline V lookup: CDR1 SGHRS, CDR2 YFSETQ. This CDR3 region has 13 residues. CDR3 in amino acids: CASSSTGEVEAFF.

V is TRBV3-1 and J is TRBJ2-7; TCRdb returns TRBD1, unconfirmable since there is no DNA. This CDR3 has 15 residues. Germline V gene sequence: CDR1 LGHDT, CDR2 YNNKEL (reference sequence). The CDR3 sequence is CASGGGGGGSYEQYF.

This chain joins TRBV20-1 and TRBJ1-2; as DNA is missing, the TRBD1 call by TCRdb cannot be tested. The CDR3 is 13 amino acids. Germline V CDR1 and CDR2: DFQATT, SNEGSKA (reference sequence). The CDR3: CSAATGGDSGYTF.

The gene calls are TRBV11-2 and TRBJ2-1; TCRdb indicates TRBD1, and absent DNA this call remains unverified. The CDR3 loop spans 15 amino acids. Germline CDR1 is SGHAT and CDR2 is FQNNGV. CDR3 loop: CASSLVGTGGPEQFF.

The chain joins TRBV3-1 to TRBJ1-4. This CDR3 is 17 amino acids long. CDR1 LGHDT and CDR2 YNNKEL come from the germline V gene (reference sequence). The CDR3 protein is CASSQDLVTATNEKLFF.

The V and J genes are TRBV15 and TRBJ1-4. The germline V gene has CDR1 LNHNV and CDR2 YYDKDF (reference sequence). This CDR3 is 14 amino acids long. This CDR3 is CATSNGGRGEKLFF.